The subject of this entry is one T cell receptor beta chain. Its target is unknown. The sample originates from a study of cytomegalovirus exposure and HLA in healthy donors. Findings and limits, study-wide: Analysis performed later found about 18,000 TCR beta sequences associated with HLA alleles at 0.05 false discovery rate.

The V gene lost 2 bases and the J gene lost 5 bases, with 6 bases spanning the gap. Germline CDR1 and CDR2: GTSNPN and SVGIG (reference sequence). The CDR3 length is 11 residues. The PCR made use of 60 Vbeta and 13 Jbeta primers. Produced via immunoSEQ multiplex PCR; TCRdb's table is partial and in-frame only. The sample holds approximately 190,000 clones; 78% are singletons and the top ten take around an eighth. The receptor was isolated from a woman in her 30s in good health and CMV-seropositive. Material: PBMCs. V gene TRBV30 combines with J gene TRBJ2-5; D unresolved. The CDR3 here is CAWSNGETQYF. The DNA of the CDR3 is TGTGCCTGGAGTAACGGGGAGACCCAGTACTTC.